The next 16 T cell receptor beta chains were all read from a single sample in a study of blood T cell repertoires in COVID-19. Produced via immunoSEQ multiplex PCR; TCRdb's table is partial and in-frame only. The sample holds 100,000 to 120,000 clones, roughly 82% seen once. What was sequenced was peripheral blood. Every receptor here comes from a woman aged 60-75 years with acute or convalescent COVID-19.

This sequence joins TRBV24-1 and TRBJ1-2, with unresolved D. Trimming took off 5 bases at V and 7 bases at J, with 16 bases between the two ends. Germline CDR1 and CDR2: KGHDR and SFDVKD. This CDR3 is 14 amino acids long. CDR3 sequence reads: CATSGILSEGGYTF. The CDR3 DNA reads as TGTGCCACCAGTGGCATACTGAGTGAGGGTGGCTACACCTTC.

This clone occurred a few times. The chain recombines TRBV5-1 with TRBJ1-2; D is unresolved. V lost 4 bases and J lost 0, with 4 bases in between. The CDR3 length is 12 residues. CDR1 is SGHRS and CDR2 is YFSETQ in the germline V gene. As DNA, the CDR3 is TGCGCCAGCAGCCCCACTAACTATGGCTACACCTTC. It is translated as CASSPTNYGYTF.

DNA for the CDR3: TGTGCCACCAGCAGAGTCGGCGGGGGCGGGGTGGGCAATCAGCCCCAGCATTTT. Residues: CATSRVGGGGVGNQPQHF. The chain is built from TRBV15 and TRBJ1-5, with D perhaps matching TRBD1 (6 bases). V shed 1 base and J shed 2 bases, with 18 bases lying between them. Germline CDR1 is LNHNV and CDR2 is YYDKDF (reference sequence). CDR3 length: 18 amino acids.

The chain has TRBV10-3 and TRBJ2-7; 7 nucleotides agree with TRBD1. V shed 7 bases, J shed 4 bases, and the junction held 7 bases outside the gene matches. The CDR3 runs 13 residues. Germline V gives CDR1 ENHRY, CDR2 SYGVKD. CDR3 DNA sequence: TGTGCCATCACCTGGGACAGAAGTTACGAGCAGTACTTC. The encoded protein is CAITWDRSYEQYF.

V usage is TRBV5-6 and J usage is TRBJ1-2; the match to TRBD1 covers 9 bases. The junction had 5 bases not matched to a gene; V was cut back by 0 bases and J by 5 bases. In germline, CDR1 is SGHDT, CDR2 YYEEEE. The CDR3 extends over 15 amino acids. This CDR3 reads CASSLVGQGRYGYTF. The CDR3 DNA is TGTGCCAGCAGCTTGGTCGGACAGGGGAGGTATGGCTACACCTTC.

The V gene is TRBV2, the J gene TRBJ2-2; 7 bases match TRBD2. Unmatched junction bases numbered 10, after V lost 6 bases and J lost 9 bases. The germline V gene has CDR1 SNHLY and CDR2 FYNNEI. The CDR3 contains 14 residues. CDR3 DNA sequence: TGTGCCAGCAGGCCCATACTACTAGCGCGGGAGCTGTTTTTT. It translates to CASRPILLARELFF.

This chain uses TRBV4-3 with TRBJ2-3; 7 bases align to TRBD2. Germline values: CDR1 LGHNA, CDR2 YSLEER. With V trimmed by 1 base and J by 2 bases, 3 bases remained unmatched. The CDR3 sequence is 15 residues long. The CDR3 protein is CASSQVQRDTDTQYF. The CDR3 nucleotides are TGCGCCAGCAGCCAAGTGCAGCGGGACACAGATACGCAGTATTTT.

The chain joins TRBV2 to TRBJ1-6; tentative D call: TRBD1 (5 bases). This CDR3 comprises 15 residues. Trimming left V 2 bases short and J 9 bases short, with 14 bases between. Germline CDR1 is SNHLY and CDR2 is FYNNEI. Written as DNA, the CDR3 is TGTGCCAGCAGTGAAAGGGTCGACAGTCTTTCACCCCTCCACTTT. This codes for CASSERVDSLSPLHF. The full variable domain, completed using reference TRBV2 and TRBJ1-6, is EPEVTQTPSHQVTQMGQEVILRCVPISNHLYFYWYRQILGQKVEFLVSFYNNEISEKSEIFDDQFSVERPDGSNFTLKIRSTKLEDSAMYFCASSERVDSLSPLHFGNGTRLTVT.

The CDR3: CASSYLTGTGSFEQYF. The CDR3 DNA sequence: TGTGCCAGCAGCTACCTAACCGGGACAGGGTCTTTCGAGCAGTACTTC. This chain joins TRBV11-3 and TRBJ2-7; 9 nucleotides agree with TRBD1. CDR1 is SGHNT, CDR2 YENEEA, per germline. The V and J ends lost 4 bases and 6 bases, in that order; junction bases with no gene match: 13. The CDR3 covers 16 residues.

The genes are TRBV11-2 and TRBJ2-2; 8 bases are shared with TRBD2. Germline V gene sequence: CDR1 SGHAT, CDR2 FQNNGV. This CDR3 comprises 17 residues. The ends lost 5 bases at V and 3 bases at J; junction bases unmatched: 11. The CDR3 region has the DNA TGTGCCAGCAGCACCGCGGGGGGTGTGGGGTACACCGGGGAGCTGTTTTTT. This encodes CASSTAGGVGYTGELFF.

The CDR3 loop is CASSLFGGYEQYF. CDR3 nucleotides: TGCGCCAGCAGCTTGTTCGGGGGCTACGAGCAGTACTTC. J is TRBJ2-7 and V is TRBV5-1, with D possibly matching TRBD2 (6 bases). V gave up 1 base and J gave up 3 bases, with 8 bases separating them. This CDR3 has 13 amino acids. Germline values: CDR1 SGHRS, CDR2 YFSETQ.

This chain joins TRBV6-5 and TRBJ1-4, with D possibly TRBD1 on 6 matching bases. The CDR3 loop spans 16 amino acids. V was clipped by 4 bases and J by 5 bases, with 17 bases between them. Germline CDR1 is MNHEY and CDR2 is SVGAGI. Here the CDR3 DNA reads TGTGCCAGCAGTTCGCCCGCGGCAGGGGAGAATGAAAAACTGTTTTTT. Translated: CASSSPAAGENEKLFF.

The chain uses TRBV5-1 and TRBJ1-6; the D gene is possibly TRBD1 (6 bases). The CDR3 is 14 amino acids. Per the germline V gene, CDR1 is SGHRS and CDR2 is YFSETQ. Trimming removed 4 bases from V and 6 bases from J, with 11 bases in between. As DNA, the CDR3 is TGCGCCAGCAGCCCACAGGGTTTTAATTCACCCCTCCACTTT. It codes for CASSPQGFNSPLHF.

The chain is built from TRBV4-3 and TRBJ2-2, with D possibly matching TRBD1 (5 bases). Deletions cut 0 bases from V and 7 bases from J, with 15 bases between. The CDR3 is made up of 16 amino acids. Germline CDR1 LGHNA, CDR2 YSLEER. CDR3 DNA: TGCGCCAGCAGCCAAGATAACCAAGCTACAGGCGGGGAGCTGTTTTTT. Translated, it gives CASSQDNQATGGELFF.

The J gene is TRBJ1-6, the V gene TRBV6-2 or TRBV6-3; 11 nucleotides agree with TRBD1. Germline V gene lookup returns CDR1 MNHEY and CDR2 SVGEGT. The trim removed 5 bases at V and 5 bases at J, leaving 8 bases unmatched. The CDR3 totals 17 residues. CDR3 sequence reads: CASSKRTGGLDNSPLHF. The CDR3 DNA reads TGTGCCAGCAGTAAAAGGACAGGGGGCTTGGATAATTCACCCCTCCACTTT.

V is TRBV7-8 and J is TRBJ2-1; 9 nucleotides match TRBD2. J lost 5 bases, V lost 7 bases, and 9 bases had no gene match. Germline V CDR1 and CDR2: SGHVS, FQNEAQ. The CDR3 is 15 residues long. Here the CDR3 DNA reads TGTGCCAGCATGCTAATAGCGGGGGCCCACAATGAGCAGTTCTTC. Protein: CASMLIAGAHNEQFF.